Sequencing of this TCR beta chain was carried out in a study of blood T cell repertoires in COVID-19. In the study overall: Collection of acute and convalescent COVID-19 samples took place in the United States, Italy and Spain.

This study enrolled people aged about 18 to 90 from about 24 US geographic areas. Only in-frame clones appear in the TCRdb table, and some are missing; sequencing was by immunoSEQ multiplex PCR. Of around 280,000 clones listed, roughly 89% are singletons. The CDR3 spans 15 residues. The germline V and J ends were trimmed by 5 bases and 5 bases, with 19 bases remaining between them. CDR1 SGHTA and CDR2 FQGNSA come from the germline V gene. The sequencing sample was made of PBMCs or T cells enriched from blood (not recorded which). The chain has TRBV7-2 and TRBJ2-7; D is perhaps TRBD1 (6 bases). The TCR comes from a woman aged 40 to 50 who had recovered from COVID-19. This chain's CDR3 is CASSSQQGRPDEQYF. As DNA, the CDR3 is TGTGCCAGCAGCAGTCAACAGGGTAGGCCGGACGAGCAGTACTTC.